This T cell receptor (beta chain) emerged from a study of blood T cell repertoires in COVID-19. On the study more broadly: The cDNA or gDNA used as material had been derived from T cells, B-cell-depleted T cells, or PBMCs.

Generated by immunoSEQ multiplex PCR, the TCRdb table keeps only in-frame clones and is missing some. The table lists some 320,000 clones, roughly nine tenths of them singletons. Trimming left V 3 bases short and J 4 bases short, with 15 bases between. CDR1 MNHEY and CDR2 SVGAGI come from the germline V gene. This CDR3 has 15 residues. The sequence was collected from a man in his sixties who had recovered from COVID-19. The source material was PBMCs or T cells enriched from blood (not recorded which). This chain joins TRBV6-5 and TRBJ1-2, with D perhaps TRBD1 (6 bases). This chain's CDR3 is CASSYVTSRGYGYTF. CDR3 DNA: TGTGCCAGCAGTTATGTCACGTCCAGGGGCTATGGCTACACCTTC.